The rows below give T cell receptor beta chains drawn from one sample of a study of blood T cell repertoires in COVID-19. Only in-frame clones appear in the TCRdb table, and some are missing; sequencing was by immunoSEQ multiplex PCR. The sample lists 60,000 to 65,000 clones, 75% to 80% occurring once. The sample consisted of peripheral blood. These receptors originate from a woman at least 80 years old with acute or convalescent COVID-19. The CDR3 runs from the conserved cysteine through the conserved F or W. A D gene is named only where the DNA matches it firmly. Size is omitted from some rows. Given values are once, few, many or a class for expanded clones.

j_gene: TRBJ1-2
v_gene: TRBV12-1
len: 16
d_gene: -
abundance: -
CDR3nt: TGTGCCAGCAGCTTTGGCCGGGGGGGGGCGGATGATGGCTACACCTTC
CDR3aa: CASSFGRGGADDGYTF

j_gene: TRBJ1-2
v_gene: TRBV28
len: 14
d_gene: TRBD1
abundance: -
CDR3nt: TGTGCCAGCAGTCGACAGGGAGGAATCCATGGCTACACCTTC
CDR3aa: CASSRQGGIHGYTF

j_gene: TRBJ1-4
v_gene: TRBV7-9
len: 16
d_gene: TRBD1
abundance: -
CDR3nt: TGTGCCAGCAGCTTCCGGACAGGGCCCGTAAATGAAAAACTGTTTTTT
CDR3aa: CASSFRTGPVNEKLFF

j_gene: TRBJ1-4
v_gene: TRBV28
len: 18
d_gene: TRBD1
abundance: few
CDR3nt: TGTGCCAGCAGCTTACCCGGGACAGGGGGCTGGGCTGATGAAAAACTGTTTTTT
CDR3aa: CASSLPGTGGWADEKLFF

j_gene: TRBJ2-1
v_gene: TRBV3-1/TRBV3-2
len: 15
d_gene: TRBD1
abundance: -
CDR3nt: TGTGCCAGCAGCTCTGACAGGGGGATCTACAATGAGCAGTTCTTC
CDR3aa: CASSSDRGIYNEQFF

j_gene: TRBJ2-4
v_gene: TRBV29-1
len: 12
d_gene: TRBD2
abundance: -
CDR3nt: TGCAGCGTGGGACTAGCGGAAAACATTCAGTACTTC
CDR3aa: CSVGLAENIQYF

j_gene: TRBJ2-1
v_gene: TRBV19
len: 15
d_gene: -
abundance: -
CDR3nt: TGTGCCAGTAGTCTCGGGACAATCTCCTACAATGAGCAGTTCTTC
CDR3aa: CASSLGTISYNEQFF

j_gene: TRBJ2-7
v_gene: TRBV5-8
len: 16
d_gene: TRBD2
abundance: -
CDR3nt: TGTGCCAGCAGCCCCGGGACTAGCGGACGACCCTACGAGCAGTACTTC
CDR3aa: CASSPGTSGRPYEQYF

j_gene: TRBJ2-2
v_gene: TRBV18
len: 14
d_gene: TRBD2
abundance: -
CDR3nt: TGTGCCAGCTCACGGACTAGCGACACCGGGGAGCTGTTTTTT
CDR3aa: CASSRTSDTGELFF

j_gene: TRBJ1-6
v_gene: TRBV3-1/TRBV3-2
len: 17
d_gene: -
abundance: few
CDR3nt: TGTGCCAGCAGCCAAGCCTTGGACACGAACTATAATTCACCCCTCCACTTT
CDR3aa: CASSQALDTNYNSPLHF

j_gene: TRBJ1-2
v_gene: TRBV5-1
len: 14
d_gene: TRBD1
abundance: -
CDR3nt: TGCGCCAGCAGCCAGGGACAGGGGGCCGGTGGCTACACCTTC
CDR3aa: CASSQGQGAGGYTF

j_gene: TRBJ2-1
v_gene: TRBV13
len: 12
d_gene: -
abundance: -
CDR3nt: TGTGCCAGCAGCCACGGTGGCAATGAGCAGTTCTTC
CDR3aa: CASSHGGNEQFF

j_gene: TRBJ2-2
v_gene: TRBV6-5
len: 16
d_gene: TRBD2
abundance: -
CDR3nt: TGTGCCAGCAGTTACTCTAGCGGGGCGAACACCGGGGAGCTGTTTTTT
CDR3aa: CASSYSSGANTGELFF

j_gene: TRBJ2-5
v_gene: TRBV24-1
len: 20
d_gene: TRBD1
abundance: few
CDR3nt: TGTGCCACCAGTGATTTCACCCGAGGACAGGGGGCTCGCCGGGATGAGACCCAGTACTTC
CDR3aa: CATSDFTRGQGARRDETQYF

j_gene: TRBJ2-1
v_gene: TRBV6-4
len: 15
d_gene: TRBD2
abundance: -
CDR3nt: TGTGCCAGCAGTGAAACTAGCGGGAGTTTCAATGAGCAGTTCTTC
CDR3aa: CASSETSGSFNEQFF

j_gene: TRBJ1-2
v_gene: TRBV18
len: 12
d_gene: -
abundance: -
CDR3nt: TGTGCCAGCTCGCCTCGCAGGGAAGGCTACACCTTC
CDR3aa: CASSPRREGYTF

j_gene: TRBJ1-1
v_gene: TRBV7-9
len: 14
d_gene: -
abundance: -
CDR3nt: TGTGCCAGCAGCTTAACCGGGATGAACACTGAAGCTTTCTTT
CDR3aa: CASSLTGMNTEAFF

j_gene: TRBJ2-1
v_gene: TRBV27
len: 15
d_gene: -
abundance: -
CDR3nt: TGTGCCAGCAGCCGACAGTTCGGCTCCTACAATGAGCAGTTCTTC
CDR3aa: CASSRQFGSYNEQFF

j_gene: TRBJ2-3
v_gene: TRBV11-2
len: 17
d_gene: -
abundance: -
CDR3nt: TGTGCCAGCAGCTTAGGACTGAGGGAGCCCCAGACAGATACGCAGTATTTT
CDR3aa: CASSLGLREPQTDTQYF

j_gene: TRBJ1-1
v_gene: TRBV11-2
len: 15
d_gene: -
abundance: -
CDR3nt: TGTGCCAGCAGCTTGACCCGCGGGGGCGATACTGAAGCTTTCTTT
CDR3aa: CASSLTRGGDTEAFF

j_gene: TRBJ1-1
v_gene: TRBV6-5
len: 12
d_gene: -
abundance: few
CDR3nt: TGTGCCGCCCTGGGCATGCCAATTGAAGCTTTCTTT
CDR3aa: CAALGMPIEAFF

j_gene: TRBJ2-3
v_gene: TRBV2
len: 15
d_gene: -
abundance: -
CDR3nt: TGTGCCAGCAGTGTAGGACAGACCGACACAGATACGCAGTATTTT
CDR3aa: CASSVGQTDTDTQYF

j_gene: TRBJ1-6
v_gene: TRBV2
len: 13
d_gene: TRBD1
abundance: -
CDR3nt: TGTGCCAGCCTGAGACAGGGGAATTCACCCCTCCACTTT
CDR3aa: CASLRQGNSPLHF

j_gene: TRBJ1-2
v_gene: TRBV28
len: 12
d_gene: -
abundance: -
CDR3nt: TGTGCCAGCAGTTTATTTCAGGGAGGCTACACCTTC
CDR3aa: CASSLFQGGYTF

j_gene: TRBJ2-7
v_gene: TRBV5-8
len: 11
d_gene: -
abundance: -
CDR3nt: TGTGCCCCCCCGGGGGCCTACGAGCAGTACTTC
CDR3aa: CAPPGAYEQYF

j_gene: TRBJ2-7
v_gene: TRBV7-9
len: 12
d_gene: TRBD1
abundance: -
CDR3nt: TGTGCCAGCAGCCAACGGACAGGCTTGTGGTACTTC
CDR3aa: CASSQRTGLWYF

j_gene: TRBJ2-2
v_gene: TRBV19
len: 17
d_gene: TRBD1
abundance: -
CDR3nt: TGTGCCAGTAGTATCGCAGGGGGCGTATATCTCACCGGGGAGCTGTTTTTT
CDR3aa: CASSIAGGVYLTGELFF

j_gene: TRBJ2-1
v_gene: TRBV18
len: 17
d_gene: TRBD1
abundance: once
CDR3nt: TGTGCCAGCTCACCAAGCCCCGGGACAGGGGGATACAATGAGCAGTTCTTC
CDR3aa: CASSPSPGTGGYNEQFF

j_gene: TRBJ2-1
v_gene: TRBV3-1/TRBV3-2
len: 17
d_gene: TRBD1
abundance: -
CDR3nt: TGTGCCAGCAGCCATGAGGGGGCGGCTAGCTCCTACAATGAGCAGTTCTTC
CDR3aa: CASSHEGAASSYNEQFF

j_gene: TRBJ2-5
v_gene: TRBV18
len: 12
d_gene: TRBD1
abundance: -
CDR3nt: TGTGCCAGCGCTAACAGGGGGGAGACCCAGTACTTC
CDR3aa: CASANRGETQYF

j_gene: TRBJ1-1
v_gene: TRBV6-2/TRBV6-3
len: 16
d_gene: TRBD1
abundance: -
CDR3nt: TGTGCCAGCAGCCCGGTTAAGACAGGGATGAACACTGAAGCTTTCTTT
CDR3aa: CASSPVKTGMNTEAFF

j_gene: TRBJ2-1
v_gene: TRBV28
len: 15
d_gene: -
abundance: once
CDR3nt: TGTACCAGCAGTTTAACAGGGAGCTCCTACAATGAGCAGTTCTTC
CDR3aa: CTSSLTGSSYNEQFF

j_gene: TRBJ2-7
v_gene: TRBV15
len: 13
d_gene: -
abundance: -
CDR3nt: TGTGCCACCAGCATCCGGGCGGGGTACGAGCAGTACTTC
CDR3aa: CATSIRAGYEQYF

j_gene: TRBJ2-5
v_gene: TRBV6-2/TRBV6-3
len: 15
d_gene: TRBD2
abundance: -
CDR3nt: TGTGCCAGCAGTTCGACTAGCGGGTTTGGTGAGACCCAGTACTTC
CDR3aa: CASSSTSGFGETQYF

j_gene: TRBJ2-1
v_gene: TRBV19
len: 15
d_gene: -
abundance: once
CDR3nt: TGTGCCAGTAGTATACTCGACGGGGGATACAATGAGCAGTTCTTC
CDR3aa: CASSILDGGYNEQFF

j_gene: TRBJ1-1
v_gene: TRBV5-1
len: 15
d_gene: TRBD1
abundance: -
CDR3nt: TGCGCCAGCAGCCCGGACAGGGGGCTGAACACTGAAGCTTTCTTT
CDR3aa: CASSPDRGLNTEAFF

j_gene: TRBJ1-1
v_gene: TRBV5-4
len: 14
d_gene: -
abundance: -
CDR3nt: TGTGCCAGCAGCTTAGGGGGGGCGAAGGTCGAAGCTTTCTTT
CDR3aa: CASSLGGAKVEAFF

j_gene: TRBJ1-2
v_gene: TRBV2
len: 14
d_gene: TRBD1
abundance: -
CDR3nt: TGTGCCAGCAGTCCTTCTGGACAGGCTGCGGGCTACACCTTC
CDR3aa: CASSPSGQAAGYTF

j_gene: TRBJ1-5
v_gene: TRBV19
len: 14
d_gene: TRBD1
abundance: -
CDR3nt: TGTGCCAGTAGTATTACAGGGGGAAATCAGCCCCAGCATTTT
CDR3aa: CASSITGGNQPQHF

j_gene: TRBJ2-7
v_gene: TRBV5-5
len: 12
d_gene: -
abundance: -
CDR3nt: TGTGCCAGCAGCTTGACAAACTACGAGCAGTACTTC
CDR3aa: CASSLTNYEQYF

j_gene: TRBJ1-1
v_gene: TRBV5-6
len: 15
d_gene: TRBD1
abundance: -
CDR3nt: TGTGCCAGCAGCCCCGCGGGACAGGGAAGACGGGAAGCTTTCTTT
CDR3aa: CASSPAGQGRREAFF

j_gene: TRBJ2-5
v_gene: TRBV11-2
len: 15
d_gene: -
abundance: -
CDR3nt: TGTGCCAGCAGCTTAGGGACAAGAACCGTCGGGACCCAGTACTTC
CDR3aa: CASSLGTRTVGTQYF

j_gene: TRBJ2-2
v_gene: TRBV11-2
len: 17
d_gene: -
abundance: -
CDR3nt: TGTGCCAGCAGCTTAAGGGGCAGGGGCGATAGCACCGGGGAGCTGTTTTTT
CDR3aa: CASSLRGRGDSTGELFF

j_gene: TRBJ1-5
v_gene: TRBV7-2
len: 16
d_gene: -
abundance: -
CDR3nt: TGTGCCAGCAGCTTAGCGACGACAGCTTCCAATCAGCCCCAGCATTTT
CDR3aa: CASSLATTASNQPQHF

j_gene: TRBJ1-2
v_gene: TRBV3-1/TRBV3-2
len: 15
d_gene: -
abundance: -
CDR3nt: TGTGCCAGCAGCCAAAGGAATACAGGGCTCGGGGGCTACACCTTC
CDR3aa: CASSQRNTGLGGYTF

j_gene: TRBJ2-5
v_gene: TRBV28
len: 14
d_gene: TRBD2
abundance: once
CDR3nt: TGTGCCAGCAGTACCAGCGGGCGGGAGTGGACCCAGTACTTC
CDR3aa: CASSTSGREWTQYF

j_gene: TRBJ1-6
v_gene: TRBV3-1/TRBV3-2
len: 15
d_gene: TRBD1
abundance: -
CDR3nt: TGTGCCAGCTCTGTGGTCGGACAGGGGAATTCACCCCTCCACTTT
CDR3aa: CASSVVGQGNSPLHF

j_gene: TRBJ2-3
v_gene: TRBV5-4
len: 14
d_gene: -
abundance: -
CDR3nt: TGTGCCAGCAGCTTTGCAGGTTCCACAGATACGCAGTATTTT
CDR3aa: CASSFAGSTDTQYF

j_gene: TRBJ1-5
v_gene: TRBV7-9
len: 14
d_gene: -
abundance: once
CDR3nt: TGTGCCAGCAGCTCCCAAGACACAGGCCAGCCCCAGCATTTT
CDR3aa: CASSSQDTGQPQHF

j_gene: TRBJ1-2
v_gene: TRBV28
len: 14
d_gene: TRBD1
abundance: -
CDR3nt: TGTGCCAGCGGAACCGGGACAGGGAACTATGGCTACACCTTC
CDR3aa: CASGTGTGNYGYTF

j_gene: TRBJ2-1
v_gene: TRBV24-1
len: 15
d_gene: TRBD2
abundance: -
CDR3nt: TGTGCCACCAGTGATTTGCTTAGCGGGGGCAGGGAGCAGTTCTTC
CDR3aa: CATSDLLSGGREQFF